This TCR beta chain was documented in a study of CD8+ T cells in alopecia areata. Study overall: Twice daily, treated patients received 5 to 10 mg of oral tofacitinib.

Study findings and constraints: Relative to mice, TCR sharing across patients was less clear, a difference possibly HLA-related.

V lost 4 bases and J 2 bases, leaving 18 bases between the germline ends. This CDR3 is 15 amino acids long. The germline V gene has CDR1 GTSNPN and CDR2 SVGIG (reference sequence). Investigators sorted PBMCs to obtain both CD4+ and CD8+ T cells. Reverse transcription of extracted RNA yielded cDNA, which provided the sequencing template. Generated by immunoSEQ multiplex PCR, the TCRdb table keeps only in-frame clones and is missing some. In the table there are 150,000 or so clones, 45% to 60% of which are singletons. In this sample, this clone turned up a few times. Its target is not known. Sequencing used CD4+ T cells sorted from blood. The receptor's source is a human donor with alopecia areata. The chain joins TRBV30 to TRBJ2-7; no firm D call. CDR3 DNA sequence: TGTGCCTGGACGTTCGCAAGTACGAAAACCTACGAGCAGTACTTC. Protein product: CAWTFASTKTYEQYF.